These 18 T cell receptor beta chains were sequenced from one sample in a study of regulatory T cells in long-lasting Graves disease. The time point here: newly diagnosed GD, antithyroid drugs for less than 3 months. After RNA was extracted from PBMCs, the TCR library was made from it. Building of the TCR beta libraries involved iRepertoire HTBI primers and Arm-PCR of CDR3 regions. TCRdb re-analysed the multiplex PCR reads in MiXCR, keeping a single row per CDR3 protein. In the table there are hundreds of thousands of distinct CDR3 sequences, approximately 12% of which are singletons. This sample also belongs to another study, concerning T cells in Graves' hyperthyroidism and ophthalmopathy.

The sample consisted of peripheral blood mononuclear cells (PBMCs), taken at new diagnosis, from a patient treated with antithyroid drugs. The receptors shown here come from a man in his thirties or forties with Graves disease.

V gene TRBV19 combines with J gene TRBJ2-7; D possibly matches TRBD1 or TRBD2 (5 bases each). CDR3 length equals 15 residues. Germline V gives CDR1 LNHDA, CDR2 SQIVND (reference sequence). V lost 0 bases, J lost 4 bases, and 13 bases lay in between. CDR3 amino acids: CASSIDRGATYEQYF. DNA of the CDR3: TGTGCCAGTAGTATAGATAGAGGGGCGACATACGAGCAGTACTTC.

This chain uses TRBV4-2 with TRBJ1-2, with D possibly matching TRBD1 (5 bases). The CDR3 sequence is 15 residues long. Germline-derived CDR1 and CDR2 are LGHNA and YNFKEQ. Trimming shortened V by 1 base and J by 4 bases, and 13 bases separated the two germline ends. As DNA, the CDR3 is TGTGCCAGCAGCCAAGGGATGGGGCGAAGCTATGGCTACACCTTC. As protein: CASSQGMGRSYGYTF.

This chain connects TRBV20-1 to TRBJ2-7; 7 bases are a match to TRBD2. The CDR3 extends over 14 amino acids. Trimming took 1 base from V and 5 from J; bases not matched to a gene: 8. The V gene's germline CDR1 is DFQATT and CDR2 SNEGSKA (reference sequence). CDR3 nucleotide sequence: TGCAGTGCTAGAGGCAGCGGGGACTACCACGAGCAGTACTTC. Translation gives CSARGSGDYHEQYF.

The chain recombines TRBV29-1 with TRBJ2-3; no reliable D call. V lost 5 bases and J lost 2, with 11 bases in between. The length of the CDR3 is 13 residues. Germline CDR1 SQVTM, CDR2 ANQGSEA. For the CDR3, the DNA is TGCAGCGTTTTATCCTGGGACACAGATACGCAGTATTTT. Amino acids: CSVLSWDTDTQYF.

The table lists this clonotype with a few counts. A much larger clone differs from this one at a single base, so this may be a read error. This sequence joins TRBV10-3 and TRBJ2-1, with 7 positions matching TRBD2. Germline CDR1 and CDR2: ENHRY and SYGVKD. This CDR3 region has 15 residues. The V segment lost 6 bases and the J segment 4 bases; nucleotides outside the gene matches: 9. As DNA, the CDR3 is TGTGCCATCAGCTCCGGGACTAACGGTTACAATGAGCAGTTCTTC. It yields the protein CAISSGTNGYNEQFF.

On this clonotype itself: One junction end does not reproduce the germline sequence, and a read error may be involved. The genes are TRBV7-9 and TRBJ1-4, with D perhaps TRBD1 (5 bases). The germline gives CDR1 SEHNR, CDR2 FQNEAQ (reference sequence). CDR3 size: 15 residues. CDR3 loop: CASSGFQEGMGKPFF. The CDR3 DNA follows: TGTGCCAGCAGCGGGTTTCAGGAGGGGATGGGGAAACCGTTTTTT. Full variable domain (remainder filled in from reference TRBV7-9 and TRBJ1-4): DTGVSQNPRHKITKRGQNVTFRCDPISEHNRLYWYRQTLGQGPEFLTYFQNEAQLEKSRLLSDRFSAERPKGSFSTLEIQRTEQGDSAMYLCASSGFQEGMGKPFFGSGTQLSVL.

This clonotype was observed a handful of times. The V gene is TRBV19, the J gene TRBJ2-3; D is unclear. The germline V gene encodes CDR1 LNHDA and CDR2 SQIVND (reference sequence). This CDR3 spans 16 amino acids. The ends were cut back, 5 bases at V and 0 bases at J, with 15 bases in the middle. As DNA, the CDR3 is TGTGCCAGTAGTGAATCAGCGCCCCTTAGCACAGATACGCAGTATTTT. Translation gives CASSESAPLSTDTQYF.

This clonotype has a count of ten or more. The gene calls are TRBV6-1 and TRBJ1-2; 8 nucleotides match TRBD1. The trim removed 6 bases at V and 8 bases at J, leaving 8 bases unmatched. This CDR3 spans 13 amino acids. The V gene's germline CDR1 is MNHNS and CDR2 SASEGT. The CDR3 DNA reads TGTGCCAGCAGCTTGGACAGGGCACACGGCTACACCTTC. It yields the protein CASSLDRAHGYTF.

This clonotype was picked up many times. The chain links TRBV3-1 to TRBJ1-1, with D unclear. V was cut by 6 bases and J by 7 bases, with 9 bases left in between. Germline-derived CDR1 and CDR2 are LGHDT and YNNKEL (reference sequence). This CDR3 has 11 residues. CDR3 loop: CASSQRGEAFF. As DNA, the CDR3 is TGTGCCAGCAGTCAACGTGGTGAAGCTTTCTTT.

There are many counts of this clonotype. This chain uses TRBV2 with TRBJ2-3; the D gene is possibly TRBD2 (7 bases). The germline V and J ends were trimmed by 10 bases and 6 bases, with 26 bases remaining between them. Looked up from germline, CDR1 is SNHLY and CDR2 is FYNNEI. CDR3 length: 16 residues. This CDR3 is CATGKGGGLSSDTQYF. Written as DNA, the CDR3 is TGTGCCACCGGAAAAGGGGGGGGGTTATCGTCGGATACGCAGTATTTT.

The chain combines TRBV29-1 with TRBJ2-5; tentative D call: TRBD1 (5 bases). The CDR3 is made up of 15 amino acids. V lost 5 bases and J lost 2, with 18 bases in between. CDR1 is SQVTM, CDR2 ANQGSEA, per germline. The CDR3 is CSVNNRGLSQETQYF. CDR3 nucleotide sequence: TGCAGCGTTAACAATAGGGGCCTCTCGCAAGAGACCCAGTACTTC.

This chain uses TRBV6-2 or TRBV6-3 with TRBJ2-1, with 7 bases aligning to TRBD1. This CDR3 has 19 residues. Germline trimming cut 5 bases from V and 7 bases from J; bases unmatched to any gene: 23. Germline V gene sequence: CDR1 MNHEY, CDR2 SVGEGT. The DNA for the CDR3 is TGTGCCAGCAGTGCCAGCCTTGGGACAGCGATTAACCGGGGTAATGAGCAGTTCTTC. Its translation: CASSASLGTAINRGNEQFF.

This clonotype was found a few times. The chain combines TRBV27 with TRBJ2-7, with D uncertain. V was trimmed by 4 bases and J by 5 bases, leaving 15 bases between them. The CDR3 sequence is 14 residues long. Germline V gene data show CDR1 as MNHEY and CDR2 as SMNVEV (reference sequence). The CDR3 DNA reads as TGTGCCAGCAGTTCCTCCGACCCTTGGAACGAGCAGTACTTC. Its translation: CASSSSDPWNEQYF.

This clonotype was counted ten times or more. The rearrangement uses TRBV3-1 and TRBJ2-3; D might be TRBD2 (5 bases). This CDR3 is 14 amino acids long. With 1 base removed from V and 11 bases from J, the gap between germline ends came to 16 bases. Germline lookup yields CDR1 LGHDT and CDR2 YNNKEL (reference sequence). CDR3 loop: CASSQGPGAREQYF. The CDR3 nucleotides are TGTGCCAGCAGCCAAGGTCCAGGTGCGAGGGAGCAGTATTTT.

This clonotype was detected ten times or more. The chain recombines TRBV12-3 or TRBV12-4 with TRBJ2-7; 8 bases match TRBD2. There are 15 residues in the CDR3. V shed 5 bases, J shed 0 bases, and the junction held 6 bases outside the gene matches. CDR3 in amino acids: CASSPRLAYSYEQYF. CDR3 in DNA: TGTGCCAGCAGTCCTCGACTAGCGTACTCCTACGAGCAGTACTTC.

This clonotype was observed at least ten times. This rearrangement joins TRBV12-3 or TRBV12-4 to TRBJ1-5; no reliable D call. This CDR3 is 15 amino acids long. Trimming removed 3 bases at V and 5 bases at J, with 14 bases between. This CDR3 is CASSFSSSEYQPQHF. The CDR3 region has the DNA TGTGCCAGCAGTTTCTCAAGCTCAGAGTATCAGCCCCAGCATTTT.

J is TRBJ2-7 and V is TRBV10-2; a possible D gene is TRBD1 (5 bases). Trimming removed 5 bases from V and 4 bases from J, with 12 bases in between. The CDR3 loop spans 13 amino acids. CDR1 is WSHSY, CDR2 SAAADI, per germline. This chain's CDR3 is CASSPATEYEQYF. CDR3 coding DNA: TGCGCCAGCAGTCCCGCGACAGAATACGAGCAGTACTTC.

This clonotype was counted many times. The rearrangement uses TRBV20-1 and TRBJ2-1; 7 bases match TRBD1. V gave up 6 bases and J gave up 6 bases; unmatched junction bases: 14. Per germline, CDR1 DFQATT and CDR2 SNEGSKA (reference sequence). The CDR3 sequence is 15 residues long. The CDR3 sequence: CSAPNRGPVGNEQFF. The CDR3 DNA reads as TGCAGTGCACCTAACAGGGGCCCTGTAGGCAATGAGCAGTTCTTC.